This is a list of T cell receptor beta chains from one sample in a study of T cell responses to AZD1222 COVID-19 vaccine. Assay used: immunoSEQ multiplex PCR; TCRdb lists only in-frame clones, some missing. This table has roughly 66,000 clones, 80% to 85% appearing once. The sequencing here drew on peripheral blood, taken on day 0 of AZD1222 vaccination. Receptor source: an adult in good health. The CDR3 runs from the conserved cysteine through the conserved F or W. The D gene is left open where the match is weak. Rows may omit the clone size; those that give it use once, few, many or a size class.

v_call: TRBV10-3
clone_size: NA
j_call: TRBJ1-6
d_call: NA
cdr3_nt: TGTGCCATCAGTCAGGAAAAGAATTCACCCCTCCACTTT
cdr3_aa: CAISQEKNSPLHF

v_call: TRBV27
clone_size: few
j_call: TRBJ1-3
d_call: TRBD1
cdr3_nt: TGTGCCAGCAGTCAAGACAGGGGGACTATAGCGAACACCATATATTTT
cdr3_aa: CASSQDRGTIANTIYF

v_call: TRBV6-6
clone_size: NA
j_call: TRBJ1-2
d_call: NA
cdr3_nt: TGTGCCAGCAGTTCCTCAGGGCGCTATGGCTACACCTTC
cdr3_aa: CASSSSGRYGYTF

v_call: TRBV2
clone_size: few
j_call: TRBJ2-1
d_call: NA
cdr3_nt: TGTGCCAGCAGGGACCGCGGCGGAGGCTACTACAATGAGCAGTTCTTC
cdr3_aa: CASRDRGGGYYNEQFF

v_call: TRBV6-5
clone_size: NA
j_call: TRBJ2-7
d_call: NA
cdr3_nt: TGTGCCACCAAGCCGGACGGCTTCTACGAGCAGTACTTC
cdr3_aa: CATKPDGFYEQYF

v_call: TRBV5-6
clone_size: once
j_call: TRBJ2-1
d_call: TRBD2
cdr3_nt: TGTGCCAGCAGCTTGGCTCTAGCGGGGGGTTTAGGTTACAATGAGCAGTTCTTC
cdr3_aa: CASSLALAGGLGYNEQFF

v_call: TRBV20-1
clone_size: NA
j_call: TRBJ1-3
d_call: NA
cdr3_nt: TGCAGTGCTATTGACAGTCACTCTGGAAACACCATATATTTT
cdr3_aa: CSAIDSHSGNTIYF

v_call: TRBV18
clone_size: NA
j_call: TRBJ1-3
d_call: NA
cdr3_nt: TGTGCCAGCTCACCATCTTATAACTCTGGAAACACCATATATTTT
cdr3_aa: CASSPSYNSGNTIYF

v_call: TRBV2
clone_size: NA
j_call: TRBJ1-1
d_call: NA
cdr3_nt: TGTGCCAGCAGTGATCAACAGGGAACTGAAGCTTTCTTT
cdr3_aa: CASSDQQGTEAFF

v_call: TRBV28
clone_size: few
j_call: TRBJ1-2
d_call: TRBD1
cdr3_nt: TGTGCCAGCATCCCCGGGACAGGGGGCGGGCCAAACTATGGCTACACCTTC
cdr3_aa: CASIPGTGGGPNYGYTF

v_call: TRBV12-3/TRBV12-4
clone_size: NA
j_call: TRBJ2-3
d_call: NA
cdr3_nt: TGTGCCAGCAGTCAGGGCCTACTGGATACGCAGTATTTT
cdr3_aa: CASSQGLLDTQYF

v_call: TRBV11-2
clone_size: NA
j_call: TRBJ2-7
d_call: NA
cdr3_nt: TGTGCCAGCAGCTCTCAGACCGGGGCCTACGAGCAGTACTTC
cdr3_aa: CASSSQTGAYEQYF

v_call: TRBV7-2
clone_size: NA
j_call: TRBJ1-6
d_call: NA
cdr3_nt: TGTGCCAGCCACCGGGGCTACTCCTATAATTCACCCCTCCACTTT
cdr3_aa: CASHRGYSYNSPLHF

v_call: TRBV21-1
clone_size: NA
j_call: TRBJ2-5
d_call: NA
cdr3_nt: TGTGCCAGCAGCAAAGAACTCGTCGGGAAGACCCAGTACTTC
cdr3_aa: CASSKELVGKTQYF

v_call: TRBV19
clone_size: NA
j_call: TRBJ2-3
d_call: TRBD1
cdr3_nt: TGTGCCAGTAGTACTCCGGGACAGGGGGCAGATACGCAGTATTTT
cdr3_aa: CASSTPGQGADTQYF

v_call: TRBV4-3
clone_size: NA
j_call: TRBJ1-2
d_call: NA
cdr3_nt: TGCGCCAGCAGCCAAGTCAGATCGGGGACCTGGTATGGCTACACCTTC
cdr3_aa: CASSQVRSGTWYGYTF

v_call: TRBV19
clone_size: NA
j_call: TRBJ1-1
d_call: NA
cdr3_nt: TGTGCCAGTAGTAGACGCGCGCTGGAGGTGGTCAAGACTGAAGCTTTCTTT
cdr3_aa: CASSRRALEVVKTEAFF

v_call: TRBV5-5
clone_size: NA
j_call: TRBJ1-2
d_call: NA
cdr3_nt: TGTGCCAGCAGCTTGGTAGTGGCCTATGGCTACACCTTC
cdr3_aa: CASSLVVAYGYTF